The rows below give T cell receptor beta chains drawn from one sample of a study of blood T cell repertoires in COVID-19. The assay was immunoSEQ multiplex PCR, and TCRdb's table has in-frame clones only and misses some. The sample holds about 210,000 clones, roughly 78% seen once. Material: peripheral blood. The receptors come from a woman in her 40s with acute or convalescent COVID-19. The CDR3 runs from the conserved cysteine through the conserved F or W. Each record gives: D gene, J gene, clone size, V gene, CDR3 protein, CDR3 DNA. D genes are given only for firm matches. The listing skips clone size in some rows; elsewhere it reads once, few, many or a size class.

d_call: -
j_call: TRBJ1-1
clone_size: -
v_call: TRBV10-1
cdr3_aa: CASSARSGSPEAFF
cdr3_nt: TGCGCCAGCAGTGCTCGCTCGGGGTCCCCTGAAGCTTTCTTT

d_call: TRBD1
j_call: TRBJ2-7
clone_size: -
v_call: TRBV4-1
cdr3_aa: CASSHPGTGRYEQYF
cdr3_nt: TGCGCCAGCAGCCACCCCGGGACAGGGAGATACGAGCAGTACTTC

d_call: -
j_call: TRBJ1-2
clone_size: once
v_call: TRBV29-1
cdr3_aa: CSSTTGTYGYTF
cdr3_nt: TGCAGCTCCACGACAGGAACCTATGGCTACACCTTC

d_call: -
j_call: TRBJ2-3
clone_size: few
v_call: TRBV5-1
cdr3_aa: CASSWGDSYTDTQYF
cdr3_nt: TGCGCCAGCAGCTGGGGGGACAGTTACACAGATACGCAGTATTTT

d_call: TRBD2
j_call: TRBJ2-7
clone_size: -
v_call: TRBV5-1
cdr3_aa: CASSSGSTEQYF
cdr3_nt: TGCGCCAGCAGCAGCGGGAGCACCGAGCAGTACTTC

d_call: -
j_call: TRBJ1-1
clone_size: -
v_call: TRBV3-1/TRBV3-2
cdr3_aa: CASSQGLREAEAFF
cdr3_nt: TGTGCCAGCAGCCAAGGTCTAAGGGAGGCTGAAGCTTTCTTT

d_call: TRBD2
j_call: TRBJ2-5
clone_size: -
v_call: TRBV6-4
cdr3_aa: CATPASGTEETQYF
cdr3_nt: TGTGCCACCCCCGCTAGCGGGACGGAAGAGACCCAGTACTTC

d_call: TRBD1
j_call: TRBJ1-1
clone_size: -
v_call: TRBV18
cdr3_aa: CASSPLGQGMGGTEAFF
cdr3_nt: TGTGCCAGCTCACCACTGGGACAGGGGATGGGTGGCACTGAAGCTTTCTTT

d_call: -
j_call: TRBJ1-1
clone_size: few
v_call: TRBV6-5
cdr3_aa: CASCHRANTEAFF
cdr3_nt: TGTGCCAGCTGCCACAGAGCGAACACTGAAGCTTTCTTT

d_call: -
j_call: TRBJ2-7
clone_size: once
v_call: TRBV12-5
cdr3_aa: CASGSDSYEQYF
cdr3_nt: TGTGCTAGTGGTTCAGATTCCTACGAGCAGTACTTC

d_call: -
j_call: TRBJ1-1
clone_size: -
v_call: TRBV29-1
cdr3_aa: CSVGALGASTEAFF
cdr3_nt: TGCAGCGTTGGGGCCCTGGGAGCTAGCACTGAAGCTTTCTTT

d_call: -
j_call: TRBJ1-1
clone_size: -
v_call: TRBV6-1
cdr3_aa: CASSERGGGTEAFF
cdr3_nt: TGTGCCAGCAGTGAAAGGGGGGGCGGGACTGAAGCTTTCTTT

d_call: -
j_call: TRBJ2-3
clone_size: -
v_call: TRBV6-2/TRBV6-3
cdr3_aa: CASSLGDTQYF
cdr3_nt: TGTGCCAGCAGTCTAGGCGATACGCAGTATTTT

d_call: TRBD2
j_call: TRBJ2-1
clone_size: -
v_call: TRBV2
cdr3_aa: CASSDGSGSLEQFF
cdr3_nt: TGTGCCAGCAGTGACGGCAGCGGGAGCTTAGAGCAGTTCTTC

d_call: -
j_call: TRBJ2-3
clone_size: once
v_call: TRBV5-1
cdr3_aa: CASSPTTGETDTQYF
cdr3_nt: TGCGCCAGCAGCCCCACGACCGGAGAGACCGATACGCAGTATTTT

d_call: TRBD1
j_call: TRBJ1-2
clone_size: -
v_call: TRBV19
cdr3_aa: CASSFTGTGDGYTF
cdr3_nt: TGTGCCAGTAGTTTTACCGGGACAGGGGATGGCTACACCTTC

d_call: TRBD2
j_call: TRBJ2-1
clone_size: -
v_call: TRBV24-1
cdr3_aa: CATSDFRGTSGRTYNEQFF
cdr3_nt: TGTGCCACCAGTGATTTCCGGGGGACTAGCGGGAGGACCTACAATGAGCAGTTCTTC

d_call: TRBD1
j_call: TRBJ1-2
clone_size: -
v_call: TRBV7-2
cdr3_aa: CASSSMRQGAGGYTF
cdr3_nt: TGTGCCAGCAGCTCTATGCGACAGGGGGCGGGAGGCTACACCTTC

d_call: -
j_call: TRBJ2-7
clone_size: few
v_call: TRBV14
cdr3_aa: CASSHQGYYEQYF
cdr3_nt: TGTGCCAGCAGCCACCAGGGCTACTACGAGCAGTACTTC

d_call: TRBD2
j_call: TRBJ2-5
clone_size: -
v_call: TRBV7-6
cdr3_aa: CASSLTSGRARETQYF
cdr3_nt: TGTGCCAGCAGTCTGACTAGCGGGAGGGCCAGGGAGACCCAGTACTTC

d_call: TRBD1
j_call: TRBJ2-7
clone_size: -
v_call: TRBV11-2
cdr3_aa: CASSSSPEGDRGTYEQYF
cdr3_nt: TGTGCCAGCAGCTCTTCTCCGGAGGGGGACAGGGGAACCTACGAGCAGTACTTC

d_call: -
j_call: TRBJ2-7
clone_size: -
v_call: TRBV21-1
cdr3_aa: CASSVWDTAYEQYF
cdr3_nt: TGTGCCAGCAGCGTTTGGGACACCGCCTACGAGCAGTACTTC

d_call: -
j_call: TRBJ1-1
clone_size: few
v_call: TRBV19
cdr3_aa: CASSPSTGNTEAFF
cdr3_nt: TGTGCCAGTAGTCCCTCGACGGGGAACACTGAAGCTTTCTTT

d_call: -
j_call: TRBJ1-4
clone_size: -
v_call: TRBV5-5
cdr3_aa: CASSLADPSGKLFF
cdr3_nt: TGTGCCAGCAGCTTGGCCGACCCAAGCGGAAAACTGTTTTTT

d_call: TRBD2
j_call: TRBJ2-1
clone_size: few
v_call: TRBV29-1
cdr3_aa: CSVELAGTGNEQFF
cdr3_nt: TGCAGCGTTGAGTTAGCGGGGACGGGGAATGAGCAGTTCTTC

d_call: TRBD1
j_call: TRBJ2-1
clone_size: -
v_call: TRBV29-1
cdr3_aa: CSVERGQGIYNEQFF
cdr3_nt: TGCAGCGTTGAAAGGGGACAGGGAATCTACAATGAGCAGTTCTTC

d_call: TRBD1
j_call: TRBJ1-2
clone_size: -
v_call: TRBV4-2
cdr3_aa: CASSQAGQGSGGYTF
cdr3_nt: TGTGCCAGCAGCCAAGCCGGACAGGGATCGGGCGGCTACACCTTC

d_call: TRBD2
j_call: TRBJ2-3
clone_size: -
v_call: TRBV7-2
cdr3_aa: CASSPGRGAEVRDTQYF
cdr3_nt: TGTGCCAGCAGCCCTGGGCGGGGGGCGGAGGTCCGAGATACGCAGTATTTT

d_call: TRBD1
j_call: TRBJ2-7
clone_size: -
v_call: TRBV4-1
cdr3_aa: CASSLGQGGYEQYF
cdr3_nt: TGCGCCAGCAGCCTTGGACAGGGCGGGTACGAGCAGTACTTC

d_call: TRBD1
j_call: TRBJ2-2
clone_size: -
v_call: TRBV9
cdr3_aa: CASSARRLQGAGELFF
cdr3_nt: TGTGCCAGCAGCGCGCGCCGACTCCAGGGGGCCGGGGAGCTGTTTTTT

d_call: -
j_call: TRBJ2-5
clone_size: -
v_call: TRBV6-6
cdr3_aa: CASYETGETQYF
cdr3_nt: TGTGCCAGCTACGAAACCGGGGAGACCCAGTACTTC

d_call: -
j_call: TRBJ2-1
clone_size: -
v_call: TRBV15
cdr3_aa: CATSRLAVTYNEQFF
cdr3_nt: TGTGCCACCAGCAGATTAGCGGTAACCTACAATGAGCAGTTCTTC

d_call: -
j_call: TRBJ1-2
clone_size: -
v_call: TRBV21-1
cdr3_aa: CASSKDWVRYGYTF
cdr3_nt: TGTGCCAGCAGCAAGGACTGGGTCCGGTATGGCTACACCTTC

d_call: -
j_call: TRBJ1-2
clone_size: -
v_call: TRBV12-3/TRBV12-4
cdr3_aa: CASSLQEIYGYTF
cdr3_nt: TGTGCCAGCAGCTTACAGGAAATCTATGGCTACACCTTC

d_call: TRBD2
j_call: TRBJ2-7
clone_size: -
v_call: TRBV4-2
cdr3_aa: CASSPRLAGGHEQYF
cdr3_nt: TGTGCCAGCAGCCCCAGACTAGCGGGGGGCCACGAGCAGTACTTC

d_call: -
j_call: TRBJ2-1
clone_size: -
v_call: TRBV11-3
cdr3_aa: CASSRGGPYNEQFF
cdr3_nt: TGTGCCAGCAGCCGTGGCGGCCCCTACAATGAGCAGTTCTTC

d_call: -
j_call: TRBJ2-1
clone_size: -
v_call: TRBV10-3
cdr3_aa: CAVRDNYNEQFF
cdr3_nt: TGTGCCGTCCGGGACAATTACAATGAGCAGTTCTTC

d_call: TRBD2
j_call: TRBJ2-7
clone_size: once
v_call: TRBV6-2/TRBV6-3
cdr3_aa: CASSYPPGLEIYEQYF
cdr3_nt: TGTGCCAGCAGTTACCCTCCCGGACTAGAAATCTACGAGCAGTACTTC

d_call: -
j_call: TRBJ1-6
clone_size: -
v_call: TRBV6-1
cdr3_aa: CASSDPTGYNSPLHF
cdr3_nt: TGTGCCAGCAGTGATCCGACGGGCTATAATTCACCCCTCCACTTT

d_call: TRBD2
j_call: TRBJ2-1
clone_size: few
v_call: TRBV7-2
cdr3_aa: CASSLVGTSGSRFDEQFF
cdr3_nt: TGTGCCAGCAGCTTAGTTGGGACTAGCGGCTCCCGCTTCGATGAGCAGTTCTTC

d_call: -
j_call: TRBJ1-2
clone_size: -
v_call: TRBV18
cdr3_aa: CASSPSTGWDGYTF
cdr3_nt: TGTGCCAGCTCACCGTCCACAGGGTGGGATGGCTACACCTTC

d_call: TRBD1
j_call: TRBJ2-1
clone_size: -
v_call: TRBV19
cdr3_aa: CASTDRGSYNEQFF
cdr3_nt: TGTGCCAGTACGGACAGGGGCTCCTACAATGAGCAGTTCTTC

d_call: TRBD2
j_call: TRBJ2-7
clone_size: -
v_call: TRBV15
cdr3_aa: CATSGARGLYEQYF
cdr3_nt: TGTGCCACCAGCGGCGCGCGGGGGTTGTACGAGCAGTACTTC

d_call: TRBD2
j_call: TRBJ2-3
clone_size: -
v_call: TRBV7-2
cdr3_aa: CASSPDSGTDTQYF
cdr3_nt: TGTGCCAGCAGCCCAGATAGCGGGACAGATACGCAGTATTTT

d_call: TRBD1
j_call: TRBJ1-1
clone_size: -
v_call: TRBV5-6
cdr3_aa: CASSFRTGNTEAFF
cdr3_nt: TGTGCCAGCAGCTTCCGGACAGGGAACACTGAAGCTTTCTTT

d_call: -
j_call: TRBJ1-1
clone_size: -
v_call: TRBV5-1
cdr3_aa: CASSFTGQKNTEAFF
cdr3_nt: TGCGCCAGCAGCTTTACAGGACAGAAGAACACTGAAGCTTTCTTT

d_call: TRBD1
j_call: TRBJ2-2
clone_size: -
v_call: TRBV5-6
cdr3_aa: CASSFRTGTGDTGELFF
cdr3_nt: TGTGCCAGCAGCTTCCGAACCGGGACAGGGGATACCGGGGAGCTGTTTTTT

d_call: -
j_call: TRBJ1-2
clone_size: -
v_call: TRBV9
cdr3_aa: CASNSLQGNYGYTF
cdr3_nt: TGTGCCAGCAATTCCCTACAGGGTAACTATGGCTACACCTTC

d_call: TRBD1
j_call: TRBJ1-2
clone_size: -
v_call: TRBV11-2
cdr3_aa: CASSLSPTGERGYTF
cdr3_nt: TGTGCCAGCAGCTTATCACCGACAGGGGAGAGAGGCTACACCTTC

d_call: TRBD1
j_call: TRBJ1-2
clone_size: -
v_call: TRBV4-3
cdr3_aa: CASSQGIYTGQGSDTF
cdr3_nt: TGCGCCAGCAGCCAAGGTATTTATACGGGACAGGGCTCCGACACCTTC

d_call: TRBD1
j_call: TRBJ2-2
clone_size: -
v_call: TRBV7-9
cdr3_aa: CASRPGQGGTGELFF
cdr3_nt: TGTGCCAGCAGACCGGGACAGGGAGGGACCGGGGAGCTGTTTTTT

d_call: TRBD1
j_call: TRBJ2-3
clone_size: -
v_call: TRBV9
cdr3_aa: CASSAGTGTHTQYF
cdr3_nt: TGTGCCAGCAGCGCCGGGACAGGCACACATACGCAGTATTTT

d_call: TRBD1
j_call: TRBJ2-3
clone_size: -
v_call: TRBV5-1
cdr3_aa: CASQGGNTDTQYF
cdr3_nt: TGCGCCAGCCAAGGGGGCAACACAGATACGCAGTATTTT

d_call: TRBD1
j_call: TRBJ2-1
clone_size: -
v_call: TRBV2
cdr3_aa: CASDDRQGPYNEQFF
cdr3_nt: TGTGCCAGCGATGATCGACAGGGCCCTTACAATGAGCAGTTCTTC

d_call: -
j_call: TRBJ2-5
clone_size: -
v_call: TRBV3-1/TRBV3-2
cdr3_aa: CASSQKGAILAGRQETQYF
cdr3_nt: TGTGCCAGCAGCCAAAAAGGTGCTATACTCGCGGGGCGCCAAGAGACCCAGTACTTC